These 26 T cell receptor beta chains share one sample of origin, sequenced in a study of Graves' ophthalmopathy and Graves' hyperthyroidism (dated by TCRdb to the late 2010s). The instrument was an Illumina HiSeq 2000. TCR beta CDR3 regions were amplified from RNA transcripts for repertoire sequencing. A first-round RT-PCR used HTBI primers with the Qiagen OneStep RT-PCR kit, followed by a second-round multiplex PCR, size selection and purification. TCRdb ran its own pipeline on the public reads, namely fastp trimming at Q25 and MiXCR clone calling, and kept in-frame beta chains. Rows with one shared CDR3 protein collapse into an entry with the most common genes and DNA. Within this sample are about 390,000 distinct CDR3 sequences, with roughly a sixth of them counted one time only. The ten most abundant clones make up roughly 2.3% of the sample. Sequences were obtained from peripheral blood. The receptors shown here come from an adult woman with stable Graves' hyperthyroidism.

This clonotype was detected many times. This may come from a read error, since a much larger clone is one base off. The chain uses TRBV27 and TRBJ2-7; D is unclear. The germline V and J ends were trimmed by 2 bases and 6 bases, with 2 bases remaining between them. Germline V gene sequence: CDR1 MNHEY, CDR2 SMNVEV (reference sequence). The CDR3 runs to 10 residues. The CDR3 nucleotides read TGTGCCAGCAGTTTAAGCGAGCAGTACTTC. This translates into CASSLSEQYF.

This clonotype was seen ten or more times. V usage is TRBV5-1 and J usage is TRBJ2-2; TRBD2 aligns across 12 bases. The CDR3 contains 15 residues. Germline values: CDR1 SGHRS, CDR2 YFSETQ. V shed 0 bases, J shed 7 bases, and the junction held 1 base outside the gene matches. This CDR3 is CASSLGTSGDGELFF. In DNA form, the CDR3 reads TGCGCCAGCAGCTTGGGGACTAGCGGGGACGGGGAGCTGTTTTTT. The entire variable domain, with the rest obtained from reference TRBV5-1 and TRBJ2-2, is as follows: KAGVTQTPRYLIKTRGQQVTLSCSPISGHRSVSWYQQTPGQGLQFLFEYFSETQRNKGNFPGRFSGRQFSNSRSEMNVSTLELGDSALYLCASSLGTSGDGELFFGEGSRLTVL.

This clonotype occurred many times. V usage is TRBV12-3 or TRBV12-4 and J usage is TRBJ1-2, with a possible D match to TRBD1 (5 bases). V was trimmed by 2 bases and J by 4 bases, leaving 11 bases between them. CDR3 length equals 14 residues. The CDR3 loop reads CASSLTRVGYGYTF. In DNA, the CDR3 is TGTGCCAGCAGTTTAACCAGGGTTGGCTATGGCTACACCTTC.

This clonotype was detected many times. This sequence joins TRBV6-2 or TRBV6-3 and TRBJ2-7; 10 bases line up with TRBD2. Germline CDR1 and CDR2: MNHEY and SVGEGT. Losses at the gene ends were 6 bases for V and 0 bases for J; bases not matched to a gene: 5. CDR3 size: 15 residues. The CDR3 loop is CASSYSGRPSYEQYF. The DNA for the CDR3 is TGTGCCAGCAGCTATAGCGGGAGGCCCTCCTACGAGCAGTACTTC.

The chain combines TRBV12-3 or TRBV12-4 with TRBJ1-6; 8 bases are a match to TRBD1. There are 13 residues in the CDR3. V shed 6 bases, J shed 10 bases, and the junction held 5 bases outside the gene matches. The CDR3 nucleotides are TGTGCCAGCAGGGTGACAGGGGTATCACCCCTCCACTTT. Its protein product is CASRVTGVSPLHF.

There are many counts of this clonotype. The V call is TRBV4-2, the J call TRBJ2-5; no clear D gene. V was clipped by 1 base and J by 2 bases, with 11 bases between them. The CDR3 loop spans 15 amino acids. In germline, CDR1 is LGHNA, CDR2 YNFKEQ. CDR3 sequence reads: CASSQVDPTQETQYF. Here the CDR3 DNA reads TGTGCCAGCAGCCAAGTAGACCCCACGCAAGAGACCCAGTACTTC.

The chain couples TRBV7-2 to TRBJ2-7; possible D gene TRBD1, 5 bases. The V end lost 6 bases, the J end lost 6 bases, and 15 bases lay between the germline ends. The CDR3 spans 13 residues. Per the germline V gene, CDR1 is SGHTA and CDR2 is FQGNSA. CDR3 in amino acids: CASRFHQGSEQYF. The CDR3 coding sequence is TGTGCCAGCAGGTTTCACCAGGGTAGCGAGCAGTACTTC.

The table lists this clonotype with many counts. This rearrangement joins TRBV29-1 to TRBJ1-2; D is perhaps TRBD1 (5 bases). The V gene's germline CDR1 is SQVTM and CDR2 ANQGSEA. The CDR3 has 14 amino acids. V shed 0 bases and J shed 8 bases, with 16 bases lying between them. The CDR3 nucleotides read TGCAGCGTTGAAGAAGGCAGGGTATTCGGCGGCTACACCTTC. It specifies CSVEEGRVFGGYTF.

In this sample, this clonotype turned up many times. The chain links TRBV4-1 to TRBJ2-7; 8 positions agree with TRBD1. Looked up from germline, CDR1 is MGHRA and CDR2 is YSYEKL. Trimming took 3 bases from V and 1 from J; bases not matched to a gene: 11. This CDR3 is built from 17 residues. The DNA for the CDR3 is TGCGCCAGCAGCCAGACACCTGACAGGGGTCGGTCCTACGAGCAGTACTTC. It is translated as CASSQTPDRGRSYEQYF.

The table lists this clonotype with many counts. The chain couples TRBV12-3 or TRBV12-4 to TRBJ1-5; D ambiguous. The CDR3 consists of 13 residues. V was clipped by 3 bases and J by 4 bases, with 7 bases between them. CDR3 in DNA: TGTGCCAGCAGTTTCAACGATAATCAGCCCCAGCATTTT. Translation gives CASSFNDNQPQHF.

J is TRBJ2-7 and V is TRBV14; 7 bases are shared with TRBD2. The CDR3 is 17 amino acids. Trimming took 2 bases from V and 1 from J; bases not matched to a gene: 11. CDR1 is SGHDN, CDR2 FVKESK, per germline. CDR3 sequence (DNA): TGTGCCAGCAGCCAAATGCGTCCGGGAGGTCCTTCCTACGAGCAGTACTTC. Translated: CASSQMRPGGPSYEQYF.

V and J are TRBV5-8 and TRBJ2-5; TRBD1 aligns across 7 bases. The trim removed 4 bases at V and 1 base at J, leaving 13 bases unmatched. The CDR3 length is 17 residues. The germline V gene encodes CDR1 SGHTS and CDR2 YDEGEE. The CDR3 sequence is CASSVGSGTAVQETQYF. The CDR3 region has the DNA TGTGCCAGCAGCGTAGGCTCCGGGACAGCCGTCCAAGAGACCCAGTACTTC.

This clonotype was counted ten times or more. The V call is TRBV28, the J call TRBJ2-7; tentatively, D is TRBD2 (6 bases). Germline V CDR1 and CDR2: MDHEN, SYDVKM. The ends were cut back, 3 bases at V and 4 bases at J, with 16 bases in the middle. This CDR3 has 15 amino acids. CDR3 residues: CASSFPWTGAYEQYF. CDR3 coding DNA: TGTGCCAGCAGTTTCCCTTGGACGGGAGCGTACGAGCAGTACTTC.

This clonotype was observed many times. The chain recombines TRBV20-1 with TRBJ1-6; TRBD1 matches 8 bases. The CDR3 is 16 amino acids. Germline lookup yields CDR1 DFQATT and CDR2 SNEGSKA (reference sequence). Trimming removed 5 bases from V and 7 bases from J; junction bases left unmatched: 13. The CDR3 sequence: CSASRTGQVLNSPLHF. As DNA, the CDR3 is TGCAGTGCTTCAAGGACGGGACAGGTCTTGAATTCACCCCTCCACTTT.

The chain carries TRBV12-3 or TRBV12-4 and TRBJ2-4, with 7 bases that match TRBD2. The V and J ends lost 5 bases and 0 bases, in that order; junction bases with no gene match: 7. There are 16 residues in the CDR3. The CDR3 sequence is CASSDSASGAKNIQYF. As DNA, the CDR3 is TGTGCCAGCAGTGATTCTGCTAGCGGAGCCAAAAACATTCAGTACTTC.

The V and J genes are TRBV30 and TRBJ1-2; unclear D gene. Germline V gene data show CDR1 as GTSNPN and CDR2 as SVGIG (reference sequence). The CDR3 has 14 residues. V lost 0 bases, J lost 2 bases, and 10 bases lay in between. CDR3 nucleotide sequence: TGTGCCTGGAGTGTGGGCGCTCTAAACTATGGCTACACCTTC. Residues: CAWSVGALNYGYTF.

There are many counts of this clonotype. The chain uses TRBV28 and TRBJ2-2, with 13 nucleotides matching TRBD2. The CDR3 sequence is 19 residues long. V gave up 3 bases and J gave up 5 bases; unmatched junction bases: 12. CDR1 MDHEN and CDR2 SYDVKM come from the germline V gene. The CDR3 DNA follows: TGTGCCAGCAGTTTGCCTCCCGGACTAGCGGGAGCGGGGACCGGGGAGCTGTTTTTT. It yields the protein CASSLPPGLAGAGTGELFF.

This clonotype was seen at least ten times. The CDR3 nucleotides read TGCAGTGCTCCCCGCCTCCAAGAGACCCAGTACTTC. Translating it yields CSAPRLQETQYF. The chain uses TRBV20-1 and TRBJ2-5, with D unresolved. The CDR3 loop spans 12 amino acids. Looked up from germline, CDR1 is DFQATT and CDR2 is SNEGSKA (reference sequence). V was trimmed by 5 bases and J by 1 base, leaving 8 bases between them.

This clonotype was recorded many times. This CDR3 is CASSKTTGAAFNEQFF. The CDR3 coding sequence is TGTGCCAGCAGTAAAACTACAGGGGCCGCATTCAATGAGCAGTTCTTC. The rearrangement uses TRBV27 and TRBJ2-1; TRBD1 aligns across 7 bases. Trimming removed 5 bases from V and 6 bases from J; junction bases left unmatched: 13. The CDR3 sequence is 16 residues long. In germline, CDR1 is MNHEY, CDR2 SMNVEV (reference sequence).

This clonotype has ten or more counts. The rearrangement joins TRBV6-1 to TRBJ2-7; TRBD1 is a possible D gene (6 bases). Per the germline V gene, CDR1 is MNHNS and CDR2 is SASEGT. V was clipped by 11 bases and J by 5 bases, with 19 bases between them. The CDR3 sequence is 13 residues long. In DNA form, the CDR3 reads TGTGCCTCCCGGGCAGGGGTGGTGAACGAGCAGTACTTC. Amino acids: CASRAGVVNEQYF.

This clonotype was seen ten or more times. This sequence joins TRBV9 and TRBJ1-1, with D possibly being TRBD1 (5 bases). This CDR3 contains 17 residues. V lost 0 bases to trimming and J lost 6 bases, with 21 bases between them. CDR1 and CDR2 (germline): SGDLS, YYNGEE. This chain's CDR3 is CASSVGPAAKGGAEAFF. Written as DNA, the CDR3 is TGTGCCAGCAGCGTAGGCCCTGCGGCCAAAGGAGGGGCTGAAGCTTTCTTT.

This clonotype was detected many times. In nucleotides, the CDR3 is TGTGCCAGCAACCCGGAGCACCATAACACCGGGGAGCTGTTTTTT. Translation: CASNPEHHNTGELFF. The V call is TRBV6-1, the J call TRBJ2-2; no definite D call. CDR3 length: 15 residues. Trimming took 7 bases from V and 2 from J, leaving 14 bases between them. Per germline, CDR1 MNHNS and CDR2 SASEGT.

The chain links TRBV6-1 to TRBJ1-1, with D perhaps matching TRBD1 (6 bases). The V and J ends lost 4 bases and 4 bases respectively, with 10 bases between them. This CDR3 has 13 residues. Germline loops: CDR1 MNHNS, CDR2 SASEGT. The CDR3 nucleotides read TGTGCCAGCAGTGCTAGGGGGGGCACTGAAGCTTTCTTT. It is translated as CASSARGGTEAFF.

This clonotype was seen many times. The chain carries TRBV7-6 and TRBJ2-5, with 11 bases matching TRBD2. In germline, CDR1 is SGHVS, CDR2 FNYEAQ. V was clipped by 5 bases and J by 8 bases; unmatched bases: 13. This CDR3 contains 16 residues. CDR3 residues: CASSPLTSGSGGTQYF. CDR3 in DNA: TGTGCCAGCAGCCCCCTAACTAGCGGGAGCGGGGGAACCCAGTACTTC.

This clonotype was recorded at least ten times. The gene calls are TRBV5-1 and TRBJ2-5; a weak D match, TRBD1 (6 bases). The CDR3 contains 14 residues. Trimming removed 4 bases at V and 1 base at J, with 11 bases between. Germline values: CDR1 SGHRS, CDR2 YFSETQ. The CDR3, as DNA: TGCGCCAGCAGCCCCCGGGACACCCAAGAGACCCAGTACTTC. Translating gives CASSPRDTQETQYF.

Here the CDR3 reads CASSVGTSGHSYEQYF. The DNA of the CDR3 is TGTGCCAGCAGCGTCGGGACTAGCGGGCACTCCTACGAGCAGTACTTC. This chain connects TRBV9 to TRBJ2-7, with 12 positions matching TRBD2. This CDR3 has 16 amino acids. Trimming at V came to 2 bases and at J to 0 bases, leaving 3 bases not matched to a gene. Germline CDR1 and CDR2: SGDLS and YYNGEE.